What follows describes a single TCR beta chain. This specimen comes from a study of blood T cell repertoires in COVID-19. Study background: Samples came from the United States, Italy and Spain, spanning acute and convalescent COVID-19. Sources were T cells, B-cell-depleted T cells, or PBMCs; the material itself was cDNA or gDNA.

Profiling relied on immunoSEQ multiplex PCR, and the TCRdb table lists in-frame clones only, not all of them. In the table there are about 200,000 clones, approximately 81% of which are singletons. There are 19 residues in the CDR3. Across under 25 US areas, participants ranged in age from roughly 18 to 95 years. The rearrangement links TRBV21-1 to TRBJ2-2; TRBD2 reflects the table's D call only, with no check against the DNA. TRBV21-1 is shown as a pseudogene. The sample taken for sequencing was PBMCs or T cells enriched from blood (not recorded which). This TCR was sampled from a woman aged 45 to 65 with acute COVID-19. This CDR3 reads CASSTTGTSGTANTGELFF. DNA of the CDR3: TGTGCCAGCAGCACAACCGGGACTAGCGGGACCGCGAACACCGGGGAGCTGTTTTTT.